The T cell receptor beta chain described here comes from a study of blood T cell repertoires in COVID-19. TCRdb keeps only in-frame clones here, not all; method: immunoSEQ multiplex PCR. The sample lists 200,000 to 250,000 clones; over 75% were seen once. Germline V gene lookup returns CDR1 LGHDT and CDR2 YNNKEL (reference sequence). V dropped 4 bases and J dropped 2 bases, with 11 bases sitting between them. CDR3 size: 14 residues. The rearrangement joins TRBV3-1 (or the pseudogene TRBV3-2) to TRBJ1-2, with a possible D match to TRBD1 (5 bases). The receptor's source is a woman aged 55-75 years who had recovered from COVID-19. The source material was PBMCs or T cells enriched from blood (not recorded which). CDR3 sequence (DNA): TGTGCCAGCAGCCTGGGACTAGCCAACTATGGCTACACCTTC. Translation: CASSLGLANYGYTF.